Sequencing of this T cell receptor beta chain was carried out in a study of regulatory T cells in long-lasting Graves disease. Study findings and constraints: Newly diagnosed disease favored TRBV20-1 and TRBJ2-1 over persistent disease. Patients whose Graves' disease persisted exhibited lower TCR diversity than those newly diagnosed.

Trimming took off 0 bases at V and 5 bases at J, with 11 bases between the two ends. CDR1 is SGHRS, CDR2 YFSETQ, per germline. This CDR3 comprises 14 residues. Noted time point: persistent/refractory GD, antithyroid drugs over 5 years with positive TRAb. After RNA was extracted from PBMCs, the TCR library was made from it. The source of the patients was an endocrinology department in Xi'an, China. EDTA tubes received approximately 9.8 milliliters of drawn peripheral blood. Building of the TCR beta libraries involved iRepertoire HTBI primers and Arm-PCR of CDR3 regions. TCRdb processed the multiplex PCR reads anew with MiXCR; each CDR3 protein has one entry. The table lists 650,000 to 700,000 distinct CDR3 sequences, roughly 30% of them singletons. This clonotype was found a few times. The target antigen is unknown.

This sequence was found in a female donor with Graves disease. J is TRBJ2-5 and V is TRBV5-1; D might be TRBD2 (5 bases). The material sequenced was peripheral blood mononuclear cells (PBMCs), taken when the disease was refractory, from a patient treated with antithyroid drugs. CDR3 coding DNA: TGCGCCAGCAGCTTGGACGGGAAGATGGAGACCCAGTACTTC. Amino acid sequence: CASSLDGKMETQYF.